This T cell receptor (beta chain) was identified during a study of immune cell composition in non-small cell lung cancer. General study points: Overall clonality, unlike maximal tumour-associated clone frequency, did not predict TIL reactivity.

The trim removed 4 bases at V and 1 base at J, leaving 6 bases unmatched. Germline V CDR1 and CDR2: SQVTM, ANQGSEA. CDR3 length: 14 residues. The method was immunoSEQ multiplex PCR; TCRdb's version includes in-frame clones alone and lacks a portion of them. Here the sample spans over 2,000 clones, about nine tenths being singletons. Notes on this clone: The antigen is not known.

The chain couples TRBV29-1 to TRBJ1-2; 7 bases are shared with TRBD1. The TCR sequence derives from a human donor with non-small cell lung cancer. The sequenced material came from lung tumor tissue. The CDR3 DNA follows: TGCAGCGTTGGGAGAGGGGGCAATAACTATGGCTACACCTTC. The encoded protein is CSVGRGGNNYGYTF.